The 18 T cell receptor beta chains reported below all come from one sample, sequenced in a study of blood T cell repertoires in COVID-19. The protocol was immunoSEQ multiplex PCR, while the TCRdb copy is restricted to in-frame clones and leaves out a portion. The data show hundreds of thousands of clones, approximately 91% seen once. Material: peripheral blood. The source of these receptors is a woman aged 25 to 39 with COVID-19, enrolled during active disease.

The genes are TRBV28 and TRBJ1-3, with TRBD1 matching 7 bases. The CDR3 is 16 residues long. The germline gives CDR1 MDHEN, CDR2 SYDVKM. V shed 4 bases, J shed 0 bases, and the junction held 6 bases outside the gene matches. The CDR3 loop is CASSSGQDSSGNTIYF. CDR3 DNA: TGTGCCAGCAGTTCTGGACAGGATAGCTCTGGAAACACCATATATTTT. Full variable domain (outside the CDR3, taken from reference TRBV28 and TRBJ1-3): DVKVTQSSRYLVKRTGEKVFLECVQDMDHENMFWYRQDPGLGLRLIYFSYDVKMKEKGDIPEGYSVSREKKERFSLILESASTNQTSMYLCASSSGQDSSGNTIYFGEGSWLTVV.

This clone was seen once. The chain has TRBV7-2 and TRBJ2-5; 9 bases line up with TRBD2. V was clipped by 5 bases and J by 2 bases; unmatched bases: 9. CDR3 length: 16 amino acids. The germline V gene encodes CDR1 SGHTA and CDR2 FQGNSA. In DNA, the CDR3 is TGTGCCAGCAGCCCTCCAGCTAGCGGGATTCAAGAGACCCAGTACTTC. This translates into CASSPPASGIQETQYF.

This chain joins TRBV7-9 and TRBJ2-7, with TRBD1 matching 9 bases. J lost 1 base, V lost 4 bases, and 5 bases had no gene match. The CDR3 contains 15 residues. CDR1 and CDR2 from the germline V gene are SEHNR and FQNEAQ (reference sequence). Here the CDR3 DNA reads TGTGCCAGCAGCTCGACAGGGGGTACATCCTACGAGCAGTACTTC. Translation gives CASSSTGGTSYEQYF. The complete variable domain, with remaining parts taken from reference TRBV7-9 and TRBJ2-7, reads DTGVSQNPRHKITKRGQNVTFRCDPISEHNRLYWYRQTLGQGPEFLTYFQNEAQLEKSRLLSDRFSAERPKGSFSTLEIQRTEQGDSAMYLCASSSTGGTSYEQYFGPGTRLTVT.

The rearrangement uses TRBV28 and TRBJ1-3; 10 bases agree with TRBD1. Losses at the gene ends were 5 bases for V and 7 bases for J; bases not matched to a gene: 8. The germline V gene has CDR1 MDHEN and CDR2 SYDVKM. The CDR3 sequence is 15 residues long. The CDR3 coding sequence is TGTGCCAGCAGTCCCCCGGGACAGGGGTGGAACACCATATATTTT. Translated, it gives CASSPPGQGWNTIYF.

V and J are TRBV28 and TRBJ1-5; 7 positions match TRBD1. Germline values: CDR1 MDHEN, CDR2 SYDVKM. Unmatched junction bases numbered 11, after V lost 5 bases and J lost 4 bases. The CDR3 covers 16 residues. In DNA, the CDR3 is TGTGCCAGCAGTCCAGACAGGGTCTCATTAAATCAGCCCCAGCATTTT. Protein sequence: CASSPDRVSLNQPQHF. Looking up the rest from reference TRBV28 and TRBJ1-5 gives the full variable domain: DVKVTQSSRYLVKRTGEKVFLECVQDMDHENMFWYRQDPGLGLRLIYFSYDVKMKEKGDIPEGYSVSREKKERFSLILESASTNQTSMYLCASSPDRVSLNQPQHFGDGTRLSIL.

The DNA of the CDR3 is TGTGCCACCAGTGAGCACCCGGGACAGGGGGCTAACACCGGGGAGCTGTTTTTT. This translates into CATSEHPGQGANTGELFF. V and J are TRBV24-1 and TRBJ2-2; 12 positions agree with TRBD1. Germline-derived CDR1 and CDR2 are KGHDR and SFDVKD. This CDR3 contains 18 residues. After removal of 4 bases from V and 2 bases from J, the junction contained 7 bases not matched to a gene.

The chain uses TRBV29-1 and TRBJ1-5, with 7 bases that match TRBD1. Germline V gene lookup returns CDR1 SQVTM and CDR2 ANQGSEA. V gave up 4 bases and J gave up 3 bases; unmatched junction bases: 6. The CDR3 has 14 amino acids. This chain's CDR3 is CSVVGTDPNQPQHF. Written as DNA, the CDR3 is TGCAGCGTTGTGGGGACAGACCCCAATCAGCCCCAGCATTTT.

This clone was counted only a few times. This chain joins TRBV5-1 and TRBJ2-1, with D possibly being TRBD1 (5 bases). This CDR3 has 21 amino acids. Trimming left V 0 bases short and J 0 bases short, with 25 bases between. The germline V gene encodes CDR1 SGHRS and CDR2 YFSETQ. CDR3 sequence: CASSLGAMGLPFLRSYNEQFF. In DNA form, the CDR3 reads TGCGCCAGCAGCTTGGGGGCGATGGGGCTCCCCTTCCTACGCTCCTACAATGAGCAGTTCTTC.

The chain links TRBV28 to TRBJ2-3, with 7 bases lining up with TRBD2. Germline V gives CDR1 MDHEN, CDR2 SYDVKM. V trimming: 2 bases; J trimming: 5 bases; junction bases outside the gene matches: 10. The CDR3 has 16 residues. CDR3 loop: CASSLTDWGREDTQYF. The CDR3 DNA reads TGTGCCAGCAGTTTAACTGATTGGGGGAGGGAAGATACGCAGTATTTT.

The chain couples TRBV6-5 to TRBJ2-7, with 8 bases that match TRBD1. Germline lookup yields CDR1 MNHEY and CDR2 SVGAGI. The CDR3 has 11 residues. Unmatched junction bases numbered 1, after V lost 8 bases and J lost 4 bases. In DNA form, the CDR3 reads TGTGCCAGCGACAGGGGTTACGAGCAGTACTTC. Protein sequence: CASDRGYEQYF.

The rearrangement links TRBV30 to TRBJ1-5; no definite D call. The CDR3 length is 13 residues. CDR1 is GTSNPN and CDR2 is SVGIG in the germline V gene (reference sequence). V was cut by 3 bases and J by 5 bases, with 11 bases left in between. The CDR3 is CAWSSWSHQPQHF. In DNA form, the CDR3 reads TGTGCCTGGAGCAGCTGGAGCCATCAGCCCCAGCATTTT.

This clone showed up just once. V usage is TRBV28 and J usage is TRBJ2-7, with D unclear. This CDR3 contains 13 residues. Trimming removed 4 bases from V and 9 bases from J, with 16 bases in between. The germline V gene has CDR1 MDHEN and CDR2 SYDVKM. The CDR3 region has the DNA TGTGCCAGCAGTTCTGTAGGCAGGTATGGGCAGTACTTC. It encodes CASSSVGRYGQYF.

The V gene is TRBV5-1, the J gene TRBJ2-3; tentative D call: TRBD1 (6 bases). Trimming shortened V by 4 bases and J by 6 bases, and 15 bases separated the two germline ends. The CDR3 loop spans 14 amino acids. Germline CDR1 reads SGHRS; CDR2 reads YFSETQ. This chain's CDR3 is CASSTGQIRDTQYF. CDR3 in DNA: TGCGCCAGCAGCACAGGACAGATTCGGGATACGCAGTATTTT.

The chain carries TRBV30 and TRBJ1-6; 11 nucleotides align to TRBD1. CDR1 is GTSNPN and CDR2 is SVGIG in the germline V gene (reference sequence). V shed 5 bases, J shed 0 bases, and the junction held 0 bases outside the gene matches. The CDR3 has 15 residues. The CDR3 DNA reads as TGTGCCTGGGGACAGGGGGCCTCCTATAATTCACCCCTCCACTTT. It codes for CAWGQGASYNSPLHF.

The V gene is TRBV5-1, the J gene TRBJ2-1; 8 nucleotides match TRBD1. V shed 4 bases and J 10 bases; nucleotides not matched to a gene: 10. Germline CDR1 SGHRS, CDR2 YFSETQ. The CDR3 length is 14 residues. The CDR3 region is CASSPGTGGLEQFF. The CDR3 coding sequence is TGCGCCAGCAGCCCTGGGACAGGAGGCCTCGAGCAGTTCTTC.

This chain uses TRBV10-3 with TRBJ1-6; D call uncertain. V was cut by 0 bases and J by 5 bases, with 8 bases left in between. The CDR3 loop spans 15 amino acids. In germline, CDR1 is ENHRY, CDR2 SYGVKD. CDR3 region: CAISESRSNNSPLHF. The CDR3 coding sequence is TGTGCCATCAGTGAGTCCCGGAGCAATAATTCACCCCTCCACTTT.

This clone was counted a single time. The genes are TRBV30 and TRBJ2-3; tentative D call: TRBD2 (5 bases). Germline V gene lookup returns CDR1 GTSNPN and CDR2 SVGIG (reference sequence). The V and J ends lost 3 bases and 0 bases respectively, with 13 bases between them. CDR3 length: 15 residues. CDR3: CAWSRIPGSTDTQYF. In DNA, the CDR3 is TGTGCCTGGAGCCGCATCCCGGGGAGCACAGATACGCAGTATTTT.

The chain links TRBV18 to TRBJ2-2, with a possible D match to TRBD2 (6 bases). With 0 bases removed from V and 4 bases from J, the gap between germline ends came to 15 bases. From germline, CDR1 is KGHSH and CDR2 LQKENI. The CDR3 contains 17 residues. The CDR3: CASSPPQKAGRTGELFF. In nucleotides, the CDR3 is TGTGCCAGCTCACCACCACAGAAAGCGGGTCGCACCGGGGAGCTGTTTTTT.